This T cell receptor beta chain was sequenced in a study of Graves' ophthalmopathy and Graves' hyperthyroidism (dated by TCRdb to the late 2010s). A note on the overall study: Peripheral blood was collected at initial diagnosis, before any treatment. TCR beta repertoire signatures were used to distinguish Graves' ophthalmopathy from Graves' hyperthyroidism and to predict progression to ophthalmopathy. In total, around 130 blood samples were TCR-sequenced: 40 to 45 ophthalmopathy, approximately 80 hyperthyroidism and some 17 hyperthyroidism-to-ophthalmopathy patients. To explore V-J signatures distinguishing ophthalmopathy from hyperthyroidism, a discovery set of 100 or so patients (fewer than 45 ophthalmopathy, roughly 55 stable hyperthyroidism) was enrolled. An independent validation cohort was composed of roughly 19 hyperthyroidism patients and 17 patients who later progressed from hyperthyroidism to ophthalmopathy. In more than five hyperthyroidism patients, T-cell repertoires of thyroid tissue and blood were compared. Following sampling, methimazole starting at 30 mg daily was administered to hyperthyroidism patients, and high-dose intravenous methylprednisolone was administered to ophthalmopathy patients. The roughly 100 discovery patients were randomly split 7:3 into training and test sets. On the study overall, not on this receptor specifically: Most expanded thyroid clonotypes with a frequency above 0.001 also appeared in blood, which suggests that blood repertoires may reflect the immune response in the thyroid. In validation, the model predicted ophthalmopathy progression with about 71% sensitivity and around 72% specificity; around twelve predicted patients were CT-confirmed with GO in a median of roughly 6.8 months. Sample size was not predetermined statistically, and investigators were not blinded to group allocation. In cross-validation, the 13-signature model distinguished ophthalmopathy from stable hyperthyroidism with nearly 90% sensitivity and around 83% specificity, while in the test set the corresponding values were about 79% and 69%.

Ophthalmopathy patients were characterized by moderately to severely active disease, a Clinical Activity Score of at least 3, a NOSPECS grade of at least 4, and a disease duration under 3 months. Patients were excluded if they had other autoimmune diseases, uncontrolled infections, pregnancy or lactation. Clinical symptoms, serum thyroxine, TRAb, thyroid ultrasound and orbital computed tomography were used for diagnosis. Using Ficoll-Paque density gradient centrifugation, PBMCs were isolated from 10 ml of fresh peripheral blood. Total RNA was extracted with Trizol reagent and quality-checked on an Agilent 2100 Bioanalyzer. The CDR3 runs 13 amino acids, cysteine and phenylalanine included. The only DNA kept is the CDR3, 39 bases in frame from the first base. The germline V gene (reference sequence) gives CDR1 as DFQATT and CDR2 as SNEGSKA. A distance of 16 bases separates the germline ends of V and J, which lose 5 bases and 6 bases respectively.

TCR beta CDR3 regions were amplified from RNA transcripts for repertoire sequencing. HTBI primers and the Qiagen OneStep RT-PCR kit were used in a first-round RT-PCR, which was followed by a second-round multiplex PCR, size selection and purification. Libraries were sequenced paired-end with 100 bp reads on an Illumina HiSeq2000. The original methods were these. SOAPnuke was used to process the reads, removing any read that contained adapters or uncalled bases, had a mean Phred below 15, or lacked an exact match to the constant primer or identifier. High-quality paired reads were merged with COPE v1.2.5. Each unique nucleotide sequence was defined as a clonotype, and clonotypes were aligned to IMGT TRB V, D and J references with MiTCR v1.1. The analysis was limited to V-J combinations with a frequency above 0.0001, which together covered over 99% of the repertoires. For each V-J combination, a TCR clonal expansion and chaos score was defined as F50 clonal expansion divided by the chaos observed in the TCRdist matrix. Welch's t-statistics and random forest were used to reduce features to about 14 V-J combinations, which were fed into a naive Bayes classifier. Thyroid-blood repertoire similarity was quantified with the Morisita-Horn index. TCRdb ran its own pipeline on the public reads, namely fastp trimming at Q25 and MiXCR clone calling, and kept in-frame beta chains. Entries are consolidated by CDR3 protein sequence, retaining the most common genes and DNA. TCRdb's processing, not the authors', yielded these V and J calls. The sample yields 200,000 to 250,000 distinct CDR3 sequences; 25% to 30% were counted once. The ten largest account for 8.5% to 9.5% of the sample.

At least ten counts were recorded for this clonotype. Its antigen target is currently unknown. One base away there is no much larger clone; base qualities are not given. Material for sequencing was peripheral blood. This receptor chain uses TRBV20-1 and TRBJ1-2; perhaps TRBD1 is the D gene, with 5 bases matching. This clonotype was sampled from a man between 50 and 59 years old with Graves' ophthalmopathy. Donor details come from another sample of the same person, matched by shared clones. The sequenced DNA: TGCAGTGCTTTCCGGGACCTGAAGGATGGCTACACCTTC. Translated, it reads CSAFRDLKDGYTF.